The rows below give T cell receptor beta chains drawn from one sample of a study of CDR3 diversity in severe acne. MiXCR, run by TCRdb on the PCR reads, gives a single entry per CDR3 protein. The sample contains some 84,000 distinct CDR3 sequences, roughly 52% of which appear only once. The sample consisted of blood. The source of these receptors is a male donor in good health, serving as a control. The CDR3 runs from the conserved cysteine through the conserved F or W. A D gene is named only where the DNA matches it firmly. For some rows the clone size is stated as once, few or many, or as a class when expanded; others skip it.

.,TRBV12-5,TRBJ2-6,many,TGTGCTAGTGGTTTGGGGGGGCCGGCTGGGGCCAACGTCCTGACTTTC,CASGLGGPAGANVLTF
.,TRBV2,TRBJ2-7,.,TGTGCCAGCGACCTTACTAGTTACTCCTACGAGCAGTACTTC,CASDLTSYSYEQYF
.,TRBV20-1,TRBJ1-6,.,TGCAGTGCTCCCGGGGTTGGCCATTCGGTTCTCCACTTT,CSAPGVGHSVLHF
.,TRBV5-1,TRBJ1-2,.,TGCGCCAGCAGCTTGGACACCGCCTATGGCTACACCTTC,CASSLDTAYGYTF
TRBD1,TRBV5-8,TRBJ1-2,few,TGTGCCAGCAGCTTGAGGGGGACAGTGGTTGGCTACACCTTC,CASSLRGTVVGYTF
.,TRBV20-1,TRBJ2-3,.,TGCAGTGCCAACCGGGACAGCACAGATACGCAGTATTTT,CSANRDSTDTQYF
TRBD1,TRBV11-3,TRBJ2-7,.,TGTGCCAGCAGCTGGGACAGGAGCAACGAGCAGTACTTC,CASSWDRSNEQYF
TRBD2,TRBV10-3,TRBJ2-2,many,TGTGCCATCAAGGGTCTAGCGGAAGACACCGGGGAGCTGTTTTTT,CAIKGLAEDTGELFF
TRBD2,TRBV24-1,TRBJ2-7,.,TGTGCCACCAGCAAGCGGGATCTAAGCTACGAGCAGGACTTC,CATSKRDLSYEQDF
.,TRBV4-2,TRBJ2-7,.,TGTGCCAGCAGCCAAGAGATGGTAAGCTACGAGCAGTACTTC,CASSQEMVSYEQYF
.,TRBV9,TRBJ1-2,.,.,CASSAGQQDNEQFFGPGTRLTF
.,TRBV7-7,TRBJ2-3,medium-sized,TGTGCTAGCAGCTTATCGGGGTCAGATACGCAGTATTTT,CASSLSGSDTQYF
.,TRBV20-1,TRBJ2-7,.,TGCAGTGCTAGAGGACTTACAGGGACATGGACCTACGAGCAGTACTTC,CSARGLTGTWTYEQYF
.,TRBV29-1,TRBJ2-5,many,TGCAGCGTAAGGGGGGAGACCCAGTACTTC,CSVRGETQYF
TRBD2,TRBV9,TRBJ2-1,medium-sized,TGTGCCAGCAGCGTAGGTCGGGGGGCCTACAATGAGCAGTTCTTC,CASSVGRGAYNEQFF
TRBD2,TRBV20-1,TRBJ2-5,.,TGCAGTGCTAGTAAACTAGCGGGGGGCGGGGAGACCCAGTACTTC,CSASKLAGGGETQYF
.,TRBV7-6,TRBJ2-2,.,.,CASSPGGEQYFGPNTGELFF
TRBD1,TRBV25-1,TRBJ1-2,.,TGTGCCAGCAGTGAATTAGGGACAGGGGATGGCTACACCTTC,CASSELGTGDGYTF
.,TRBV19,TRBJ1-5,.,TGTGCCAGTAGTGCCCAGTTAGATCAGCCCCAGCATTTT,CASSAQLDQPQHF
.,TRBV2,TRBJ1-1,medium-sized,TGTGCCAGCAAAGCAAGGTGGTGGAACACTGAAGCTTTCTTT,CASKARWWNTEAFF
.,TRBV5-1,TRBJ1-2,.,TGCGCCAGCAGCCCCGTCGGTCAGCAGGATGGCTACACCTTC,CASSPVGQQDGYTF
.,TRBV18,TRBJ2-7,many,TGTGCCAGCTCTCTGGACTACGAGCAGTACTTC,CASSLDYEQYF
.,TRBV6-1,TRBJ1-3,once,TGTGCCATCATCCAGGGATACACCATATATTTT,CAIIQGYTIYF
.,TRBV7-6,TRBJ2-5,many,TGTGCCAGCAGCTTAGCGGGGGGAAACCAAGAGACCCAGTACTTC,CASSLAGGNQETQYF
.,TRBV20-1,TRBJ1-1,once,TGCAGTGCTAGTGGTTCACCCAACACTGAAGCTTTCTTT,CSASGSPNTEAFF
.,TRBV28,TRBJ1-2,few,TGTGCCAGCAGTTTACAGGGAGTGAGCTATGGCTACACCTTC,CASSLQGVSYGYTF
.,TRBV11-2,TRBJ2-4,.,TGCGCCAGCAGCCCAAGACACGACCATAAAAACATTCAGTACTTC,CASSPRHDHKNIQYF
.,TRBV7-9,TRBJ1-2,.,TGTGCCAGCAGCTTCGACAGAAACTATGGCTACACCTTC,CASSFDRNYGYTF
TRBD1,TRBV12-3/TRBV12-4,TRBJ1-2,.,TGTGCCAACAGTGGTCAGGGGGGCTATGGCTACACCTTC,CANSGQGGYGYTF
.,TRBV7-6,TRBJ2-7,.,TGTGCCAGCAGCTTAATGGATGATGGCTACGAGCAGTACTTC,CASSLMDDGYEQYF
.,TRBV5-8,TRBJ2-7,medium-sized,TGTGCCAGCAGCTTGCGGGGGACCTACGAGCAGTACTTC,CASSLRGTYEQYF
TRBD1,TRBV10-3,TRBJ1-5,few,TGTGCCATCAGTGAGGACAGGGTGGGACGTTGGCCCCAGCATTTT,CAISEDRVGRWPQHF
TRBD2,TRBV7-3,TRBJ2-5,.,TGTGCCAGCAGCGACCCTAGCGGGAGTAAGACCCAGTACTTC,CASSDPSGSKTQYF
.,TRBV4-1,TRBJ2-3,many,TGCGCCAGCAGCCCCTTGGGGATTAAAGATACGCAGTATTTT,CASSPLGIKDTQYF
TRBD2,TRBV13,TRBJ2-2,.,TGTGCCAGCAGCTTGGTAGTCAGCGGGAGTGACACCGGGGAGCTGTTTTTT,CASSLVVSGSDTGELFF
.,TRBV24-1,TRBJ2-6,few,TGTGCCACCAGTGAGTCTGGGGCCAACGTCCTGACTTTC,CATSESGANVLTF
TRBD2,TRBV25-1,TRBJ2-1,.,TGTGCCAGCAGTGACTCCGGGACTAGCGGGGGCTCCTACAATGAGCAGTTCTTC,CASSDSGTSGGSYNEQFF
.,TRBV2,TRBJ2-6,medium-sized,TGTGCCAGTGGTCTAGAGTCTGGGGCCAACGTCCTGACTTTC,CASGLESGANVLTF
.,TRBV6-5,TRBJ1-1,.,TGTGCCAGCAGTGAGGAGTGGGGCACTGAAGCTTTCTTT,CASSEEWGTEAFF
TRBD1,TRBV2,TRBJ1-1,few,TGTGCCAGCAGGGAGACAGGGGGATACACTGAAGCTTTCTTT,CASRETGGYTEAFF
TRBD1,TRBV7-7,TRBJ2-1,.,TGTGCTAGCAGCATCGGGACAGGGGGCCGGATCAACAATGAGCAGTTCTTC,CASSIGTGGRINNEQFF
.,TRBV30,TRBJ1-5,few,TGTGCCTGGAGGTCGGACAGCACAAATCAGCCCCAGCATTTT,CAWRSDSTNQPQHF
.,TRBV7-8,TRBJ1-1,.,TGTGCCAGCAGCTTAGTTGAAACGGGGAACACTGAAGCTTTCTTT,CASSLVETGNTEAFF
.,TRBV5-5,TRBJ2-7,few,.,CASSFYICSARDRSVLIEQYF